The text below deals with one T cell receptor (beta chain). CDR3 length: 15 residues. The V gene lost 5 bases and the J gene lost 0 bases, with 16 bases spanning the gap. Germline-derived CDR1 and CDR2 are SQVTM and ANQGSEA. This sample was included in a study of blood T cells in healthy people across ages. Then a second PCR, running roughly 7 to 11 cycles, was carried out with a sample-barcoded 5' primer and a J-beta primer mix. TCRdb analysed the 5' RACE reads with MiXCR anew, one entry per CDR3 protein. The repertoire holds over a million distinct CDR3 sequences, with less than 45% as singletons. At least 5 micrograms of total RNA were extracted per sample.

The clonotype was recovered from a young woman in good health. V gene TRBV29-1 combines with J gene TRBJ2-5; TRBD2 is a possible D gene (6 bases). The sequencing input was blood. The CDR3 DNA reads as TGCAGCGTTTTAGGGGACTCAGGGAACCAAGAGACCCAGTACTTC. Protein: CSVLGDSGNQETQYF.